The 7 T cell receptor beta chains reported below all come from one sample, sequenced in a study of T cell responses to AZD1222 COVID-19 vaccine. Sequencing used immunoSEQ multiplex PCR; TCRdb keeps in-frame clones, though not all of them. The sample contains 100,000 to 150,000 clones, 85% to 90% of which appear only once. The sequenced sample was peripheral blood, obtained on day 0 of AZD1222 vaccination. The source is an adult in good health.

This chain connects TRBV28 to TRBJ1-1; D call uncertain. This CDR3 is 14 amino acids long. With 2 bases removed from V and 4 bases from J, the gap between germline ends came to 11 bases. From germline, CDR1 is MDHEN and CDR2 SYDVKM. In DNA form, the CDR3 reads TGTGCCAGCAGTTTAATCCAGGTGACCACTGAAGCTTTCTTT. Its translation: CASSLIQVTTEAFF.

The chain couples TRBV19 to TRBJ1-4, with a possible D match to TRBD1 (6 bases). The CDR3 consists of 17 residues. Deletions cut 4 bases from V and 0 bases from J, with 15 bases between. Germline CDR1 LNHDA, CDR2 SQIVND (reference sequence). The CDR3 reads CASSRSIQGTTNEKLFF. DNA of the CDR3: TGTGCCAGTAGTAGGTCGATACAGGGTACAACTAATGAAAAACTGTTTTTT.

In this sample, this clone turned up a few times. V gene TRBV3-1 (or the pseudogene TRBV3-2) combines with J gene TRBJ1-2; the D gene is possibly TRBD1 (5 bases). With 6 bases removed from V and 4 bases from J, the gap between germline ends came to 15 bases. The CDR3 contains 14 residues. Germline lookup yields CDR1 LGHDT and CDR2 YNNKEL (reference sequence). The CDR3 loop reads CASSDRQRIYGYTF. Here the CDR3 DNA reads TGTGCCAGCAGTGACAGACAAAGGATCTATGGCTACACCTTC.

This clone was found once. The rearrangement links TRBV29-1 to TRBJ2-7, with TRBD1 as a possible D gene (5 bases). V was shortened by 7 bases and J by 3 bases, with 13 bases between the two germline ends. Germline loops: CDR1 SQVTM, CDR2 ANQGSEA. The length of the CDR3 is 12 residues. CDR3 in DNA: TGCAGCGGTGGTCAGGGAATCTACGAGCAGTACTTC. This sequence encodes CSGGQGIYEQYF.

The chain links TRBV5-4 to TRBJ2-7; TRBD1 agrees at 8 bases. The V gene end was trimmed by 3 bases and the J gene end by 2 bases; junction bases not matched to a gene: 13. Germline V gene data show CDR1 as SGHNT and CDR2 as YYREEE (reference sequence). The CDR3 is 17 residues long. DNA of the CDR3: TGTGCCAGCAGCTCTCGAAAAGGACAGGGCGGGACCTACGAGCAGTACTTC. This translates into CASSSRKGQGGTYEQYF.

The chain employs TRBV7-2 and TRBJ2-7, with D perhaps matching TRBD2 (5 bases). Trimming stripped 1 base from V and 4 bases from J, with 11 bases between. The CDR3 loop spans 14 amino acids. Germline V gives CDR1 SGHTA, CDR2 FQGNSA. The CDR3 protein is CASSLGPGIYEQYF. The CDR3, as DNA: TGTGCCAGCAGCTTAGGCCCGGGAATATACGAGCAGTACTTC.

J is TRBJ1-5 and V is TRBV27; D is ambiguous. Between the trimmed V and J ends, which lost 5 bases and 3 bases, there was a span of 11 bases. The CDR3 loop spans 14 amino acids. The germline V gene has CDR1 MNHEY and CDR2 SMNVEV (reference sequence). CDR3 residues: CASSNLGSNQPQHF. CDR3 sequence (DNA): TGTGCCAGCAGTAATCTGGGTTCCAATCAGCCCCAGCATTTT.